This is a list of T cell receptor beta chains from one sample in a study of T cells in Graves' hyperthyroidism and ophthalmopathy. TCRdb recomputed calls from the multiplex PCR reads with MiXCR, one row per CDR3 protein. The sample includes around 690,000 distinct CDR3 sequences, around a sixth seen only once; the top ten take about 14%. The sequenced sample was blood. All receptors come from a man aged 45-65 years with Graves' hyperthyroidism. Each CDR3 is given with its conserved first and last residue. A D gene is named only where the DNA matches it firmly. Clone sizes are given selectively: once, few, many, or a class where the clone is expanded.

>TRBJ2-1|TRBD2|TRBV28|many
TGTGCCAGCAGTCCAGGGACTAGCGGGCCCAATGAGCAGTTCTTC
CASSPGTSGPNEQFF
>TRBJ1-5|-|TRBV12-3/TRBV12-4|many
TGTGCCAGCAGACCCGATCGGGGGACGAGCAATCAGCCCCAGCATTTT
CASRPDRGTSNQPQHF
>TRBJ1-4|-|TRBV20-1|-
TGCAGTGCTAGAGGCGCCTGGGCCAGGTCCCATGCAACTAATGAAAAACTGTTTTTT
CSARGAWARSHATNEKLFF
>TRBJ1-5|-|TRBV19|few
TGTGCCAGTGGAGGGGTCAATCAGCCCCAGCATTTT
CASGGVNQPQHF
>TRBJ1-2|TRBD1|TRBV28|many
TGTGCCAGCAGTTTACGACAGGGGAGTGGTGGCTACACCTTC
CASSLRQGSGGYTF
>TRBJ1-1|-|TRBV9|-
TGTGCCAGCAGCGTAGTCCGCGGGGCTGGGGGCACTGAAGCTTTCTTT
CASSVVRGAGGTEAFF
>TRBJ2-2|TRBD2|TRBV19|few
TGTGCCAGTAGTATAGACGACAGGACTAGCGGGAGACGGGGGGGCCGGACCGGGGAGCTGTTTTTT
CASSIDDRTSGRRGGRTGELFF
>TRBJ1-1|-|TRBV7-3|many
TGTGCCAGCAGCTTAAGGCGGCAGGGCACTGAAGCTTTCTTT
CASSLRRQGTEAFF
>TRBJ2-3|TRBD2|TRBV14|-
TGTGCCAGCAGCCAAGATTGGGGACTAGCGGACGGGAATACGCAGTATTTT
CASSQDWGLADGNTQYF
>TRBJ2-5|-|TRBV6-1|-
TGTGCCAGCACCCTTATCATGAGTGCCAAACACTTC
CASTLIMSAKHF
>TRBJ2-3|-|TRBV19|-
TGTGCCAGTAGTAACCAGGGGTCGGATACGCAGTATTTT
CASSNQGSDTQYF
>TRBJ2-5|TRBD1|TRBV5-6|few
TGTGCCAGCAGCTCAAGACAGGGGGGACAGGAGACCCAGTACTTC
CASSSRQGGQETQYF
>TRBJ2-3|-|TRBV27|-
TGTGCCAGCAGGTTAATCGTTCCCAGCACAGATACGCAGTATTTT
CASRLIVPSTDTQYF
>TRBJ1-5|-|TRBV30|few
TGTGCCTGGCGACTCAGTAGCAATCAGCCCCAGCATTTT
CAWRLSSNQPQHF
>TRBJ1-2|-|TRBV9|-
TGTGCCAGCAGCGTAGAGCCCCCCCGAGGCTACACCTTC
CASSVEPPRGYTF
>TRBJ2-2|-|TRBV2|many
TGTGCCAGCACCTGGGGGACTTCGAACACCGGGGAGCTGTTTTTT
CASTWGTSNTGELFF
>TRBJ2-5|TRBD2|TRBV28|-
TGTGCCTGCGAGGGCCCCGGGACTAGCGGGCCCCGGGAGACCCAGTACTTC
CACEGPGTSGPRETQYF
>TRBJ2-1|TRBD2|TRBV15|many
TGTGCCACCAGCAGAGACCCTAGCGGAAACAATGAGCAGTTCTTC
CATSRDPSGNNEQFF
>TRBJ2-1|TRBD1|TRBV12-3/TRBV12-4|-
TGTGCCAGCAGTGCCCTGACAGGGCTAATAGGTGAGCAGTTCTTC
CASSALTGLIGEQFF
>TRBJ1-2|-|TRBV12-3/TRBV12-4|many
TGTGCCAGCACCCTCTCCAAACGGGGCTACACCTTC
CASTLSKRGYTF
>TRBJ1-5|-|TRBV30|many
TGTGCCTGGAGTCCGGATTCGAATCAGCCCCAGCATTTT
CAWSPDSNQPQHF
>TRBJ2-7|TRBD1|TRBV15|-
TGTGCCACCAGCAGAGCAGGGGGATTCTACGAGCAGTACTTC
CATSRAGGFYEQYF
>TRBJ1-4|-|TRBV5-1|-
TGCGCCAGCACCCTTCAGGGGTTTAACGAAAAACTGTTTTTT
CASTLQGFNEKLFF
>TRBJ2-1|TRBD2|TRBV19|-
TGTGCCAGTAAATGGGGAGCGGGAGTCGGCTCCAATGAGCAGTTCTTC
CASKWGAGVGSNEQFF
>TRBJ2-5|-|TRBV28|many
TGTGCCAGCAGCCCCCCCGTCCAAGAGACCCAGTACTTC
CASSPPVQETQYF
>TRBJ1-5|-|TRBV7-2|-
TGTGCCAGCAGCTTAACAGGGTTTGGGTTCGGGAGCAATCAGCCCCAGCATTTT
CASSLTGFGFGSNQPQHF
>TRBJ2-3|TRBD2|TRBV9|-
TGTGCCAGCAGTACTACTCAGAGCGGGAGGGATACGCAGTATTTT
CASSTTQSGRDTQYF
>TRBJ2-1|-|TRBV7-2|-
TGTGCCAGCAGCTTGTTGGGGACTCCTTTGGGCAATGAGCAGTTCTTC
CASSLLGTPLGNEQFF
>TRBJ2-1|TRBD2|TRBV18|few
TGTGCCAGCTCACCATATCCGGGAGGGAGCTCCTACAATGAGCAGTTCTTC
CASSPYPGGSSYNEQFF
>TRBJ1-2|-|TRBV28|many
TGTGCCAGCAGTTTATGGGGTAACTCTAACTATGGCTACACCTTC
CASSLWGNSNYGYTF
>TRBJ1-1|TRBD1|TRBV2|many
TGTGCCAGCAGTGAAAGGGCGGCAGGGGGCACTGAAGCTTTCTTT
CASSERAAGGTEAFF
>TRBJ2-1|-|TRBV5-1|many
TGCGCCAGCAGCTTGGGGGGGGATGATGTGGATGAGCAGTTCTTC
CASSLGGDDVDEQFF
>TRBJ2-1|-|TRBV6-1|many
TGTGCCAGCAGTCAAGGGGGTTCAAATGAGCAGTTCTTC
CASSQGGSNEQFF
>TRBJ1-2|TRBD1|TRBV13|many
TGTGCCAGCAGCTTAGAGGCAGGGGGTGGCTATGGCTACACCTTC
CASSLEAGGGYGYTF
>TRBJ1-4|-|TRBV2|many
TGTGCCAGCAGTGAGCAGGTCGAGGTTTATGAAAAACTGTTTTTT
CASSEQVEVYEKLFF
>TRBJ1-1|-|TRBV7-9|-
TGTGCCAGCAGCTCCAGCAGCGGCGGGAGGGTTCCTAACACTGAAGCTTTCTTT
CASSSSSGGRVPNTEAFF
>TRBJ2-1|-|TRBV3-1|-
TGTGCCAACAGACCCCGGGGTAGCTCCTACAATGAGCAGTTCTTC
CANRPRGSSYNEQFF
>TRBJ1-1|-|TRBV19|-
TGTGCCACCAGCGGGGGCCTCATGAACACTGAAGCTTTCTTT
CATSGGLMNTEAFF
>TRBJ1-1|TRBD1|TRBV28|many
TGTGCCAGCGGAACGCTTATAACAGGGGCCGAAGCTTTCTTT
CASGTLITGAEAFF
>TRBJ2-7|TRBD1|TRBV3-1|few
TGTGCCAGCAGCCAGGGACAGGGAGGAGACGAGCAGTACTTC
CASSQGQGGDEQYF
>TRBJ2-5|-|TRBV5-1|-
TGCGCCAGCAGCGCGCCGGTGGGCCAAGAGACCCAGTACTTC
CASSAPVGQETQYF
>TRBJ1-6|TRBD1|TRBV5-1|many
TGCGCCAGCAGCCCGGGACAGGCCCCGGGGGCCCTCCACTTT
CASSPGQAPGALHF